This is a list of T cell receptor beta chains from one sample in a study of ipilimumab plus nivolumab after autologous stem cell transplantation. Sequencing was performed with immunoSEQ multiplex PCR; in TCRdb, only in-frame clones are kept and a portion is missing. The table lists approximately 15,000 clones, roughly 79% of them singletons. The sequenced sample was PBMCs, obtained in a trial of ipilimumab plus nivolumab as post-transplant consolidation. These receptors were taken from a male donor with primary mediastinal lymphoma. The CDR3 runs from the conserved cysteine through the conserved F or W. A D gene is named only where the DNA matches it firmly. The size of a clone is reported for some rows only, either as once, few or many, or as a class for expanded clones.

NA,TRBV11-2,NA,TRBJ2-3,14,TGTGCCAGCAGCTTTGGGGGAACTCCAGATACGCAGTATTTT,CASSFGGTPDTQYF
NA,TRBV4-2,TRBD2,TRBJ2-3,16,TGTGCCAGCAGCCAAGAGGCGCGGGGGGGCGAAGATACGCAGTATTTT,CASSQEARGGEDTQYF
NA,TRBV12-5,NA,TRBJ1-2,13,TGTGCTAGTGGTTTGGGGGAAATCTATGGCTACACCTTC,CASGLGEIYGYTF
NA,TRBV5-5,TRBD1,TRBJ1-2,15,TGTGCCAGCATCACCGGCCCTCGGACAGGGGGTGGCTACACCTTC,CASITGPRTGGGYTF
NA,TRBV28,NA,TRBJ1-1,12,TGTGCCAGCAGTCATCGACAGGAAAAAGCTTTCTTT,CASSHRQEKAFF
few,TRBV23-1,NA,TRBJ2-7,14,TGCGCCAGCAGTCGGCTCAGGGGCAACTACGAGCAGTACTTC,CASSRLRGNYEQYF
NA,TRBV6-1,NA,TRBJ1-3,16,TGTGCCAGCAGTGAAGCGTACATAAGATCTGGAAACACCATATATTTT,CASSEAYIRSGNTIYF
few,TRBV5-1,TRBD1,TRBJ1-1,16,TGCGCCAGCAGCTTGGGGACAGGGGGCAGGGACACTGAAGCTTTCTTT,CASSLGTGGRDTEAFF
once,TRBV5-1,TRBD2,TRBJ2-3,15,TGCGCCAGCAGCTGGACTAGCGGGGTCTCAGATACGCAGTATTTT,CASSWTSGVSDTQYF
medium-sized,TRBV7-2,NA,TRBJ2-7,15,TGTGCCAGCAGCTTAGTTTCCAATCTACAGGGAGAGCAGTACTTC,CASSLVSNLQGEQYF
NA,TRBV4-2,TRBD2,TRBJ2-1,16,TGTGCCAGCAGCCGGGGGACTAGCGGGCAGTACAATGAGCAGTTCTTC,CASSRGTSGQYNEQFF
NA,TRBV6-5,NA,TRBJ1-1,13,TGTGCCAGCAGTCCCTCCGGGGGCGCTGAAGCTTTCTTT,CASSPSGGAEAFF
NA,TRBV6-4,NA,TRBJ2-2,13,TGTGCCAGCAGTGACTATAGTATCGGGGAGCTGTTTTTT,CASSDYSIGELFF
NA,TRBV29-1,TRBD1,TRBJ2-7,16,TGCAGCGTCGGGGGGTCCGGGACAGGGTATTCCAACGAGCAGTACTTC,CSVGGSGTGYSNEQYF
NA,TRBV5-1,TRBD1,TRBJ1-5,14,TGCGCCAGCAGTTTCGGACAGGGGGAACAACCCCAGCATTTT,CASSFGQGEQPQHF
NA,TRBV6-5,TRBD2,TRBJ2-3,14,TGTGCCAGCAGTTACGGGCTAGCGGGAGATACGCAGTATTTT,CASSYGLAGDTQYF
NA,TRBV6-6,NA,TRBJ1-5,14,TGTGCCAGCAGGAGGAGAAATAGCAATCAGCCCCAGCATTTT,CASRRRNSNQPQHF
NA,TRBV5-1,TRBD2,TRBJ2-7,17,TGCGCCAGCAGCCCCGGGACACTGACTAGCGGGGTCTACGAGCAGTACTTC,CASSPGTLTSGVYEQYF
NA,TRBV2,NA,TRBJ2-1,15,TGTGCCAGCGGTCGGGACTCGAACTCCTACAATGAGCAGTTCTTC,CASGRDSNSYNEQFF
NA,TRBV7-8,NA,TRBJ2-7,15,TGTGCCAGCAGCTTAGACCGACTCCTTACTTACGAGCAGTACTTC,CASSLDRLLTYEQYF
NA,TRBV5-1,NA,TRBJ1-2,13,TGCGCCAGCAGCTGGGGCGTCGGAGACGGCTACACCTTC,CASSWGVGDGYTF
once,TRBV19,NA,TRBJ1-5,18,TGTGCCAGTAGTATAGATCTGGAGGAGGGCAGCCCCTTGGGTACCCAGCATTTT,CASSIDLEEGSPLGTQHF
NA,TRBV5-8,NA,TRBJ1-4,13,TGTGCCGGAAGACAGCGGGCCGATGAAAAACTGTTTTTT,CAGRQRADEKLFF
NA,TRBV7-3,NA,TRBJ1-5,14,TGTGCCAGCAGCTTAACGCCTGGAAATCAGCCCCAGCATTTT,CASSLTPGNQPQHF
NA,TRBV7-2,TRBD2,TRBJ2-5,14,TGTGCCAGCAGGTCGGCTAGCGGCCAAGAGACCCAGTACTTC,CASRSASGQETQYF
NA,TRBV20-1,NA,TRBJ2-5,11,TGCAGTGGGACGGTACAAGAGACCCAGTACTTC,CSGTVQETQYF
NA,TRBV10-2,NA,TRBJ2-7,14,TGCGCCAGCAGTGAGGGGATGAGCTCCTACGAGCAGTACTTC,CASSEGMSSYEQYF
NA,TRBV25-1,NA,TRBJ2-7,15,TGTGCCAGCAGCCCCAGATCGGGGAGCTCCTACGAGCAGTACTTC,CASSPRSGSSYEQYF
NA,TRBV6-5,TRBD1,TRBJ1-3,15,TGTGCCAGCTGGCAGGGGGCTAACTCTGGAAACACCATATATTTT,CASWQGANSGNTIYF
NA,TRBV9,NA,TRBJ2-7,14,TGTGCCAGCAGCGGGGGCCCGGCGGCCTACGAGCAGTACTTC,CASSGGPAAYEQYF
NA,TRBV6-5,TRBD2,TRBJ2-5,13,TGTGCCAGCAGCCCCCGACTAGCAGAGACCCAGTACTTC,CASSPRLAETQYF
NA,TRBV5-1,TRBD1,TRBJ1-5,15,TGCGCCAGCAGCTTGGAAGGGGGCTCCAATCAGCCCCAGCATTTT,CASSLEGGSNQPQHF
NA,TRBV19,TRBD1,TRBJ2-7,14,TGTGCCAGTAGTATAGTGGACAGGCGTTACGAGCAGTACTTC,CASSIVDRRYEQYF
NA,TRBV19,TRBD2,TRBJ2-3,15,TGTGCCAGTAGTTTGGCTAGCGGGGTCGTAGATACGCAGTATTTT,CASSLASGVVDTQYF
NA,TRBV13,NA,TRBJ2-6,15,TGTGCCAGCAGCCGACAGCTTACTGGGGCCAACGTCCTGACTTTC,CASSRQLTGANVLTF
NA,TRBV27,NA,TRBJ1-2,14,TGTGCCAGCAGTCCGGGTTCAGCTAACTATGGCTACACCTTC,CASSPGSANYGYTF
medium-sized,TRBV7-2,TRBD1,TRBJ2-5,15,TGTGCCAGCAGCTACGCCGGGACAGGGTACGAGACCCAGTACTTC,CASSYAGTGYETQYF
NA,TRBV30,NA,TRBJ2-5,13,TGTGCCTGGACGCAGCAGGTTAGAGAGACCCAGTACTTC,CAWTQQVRETQYF
NA,TRBV6-5,NA,TRBJ2-1,12,TGTGCCAGCAGTTGGAACTCGCAAGAGCAGTTCTTC,CASSWNSQEQFF
NA,TRBV11-2,TRBD2,TRBJ2-1,14,TGTGCCAGCAGCTTAGGCGGGAGTTTCGGTGAGCAGTTCTTC,CASSLGGSFGEQFF
NA,TRBV28,TRBD1,TRBJ2-5,17,TGTGCCAGCAGTTTATACAGGGGGCTGGGGTACCAAGAGACCCAGTACTTC,CASSLYRGLGYQETQYF
NA,TRBV7-2,TRBD1,TRBJ2-2,15,TGTGCCAGCAGGTCAGACAGGGGTAGCACCGGGGAGCTGTTTTTT,CASRSDRGSTGELFF
NA,TRBV30,NA,TRBJ1-4,14,TGTGCCTGGAGTGCTGGCAGGGGCACTGAAAAACTGTTTTTT,CAWSAGRGTEKLFF
NA,TRBV2,TRBD2,TRBJ2-7,14,TGTGCCAGTAAAAGCGGGACCCTCTCCTACGAGCAGTACTTC,CASKSGTLSYEQYF
NA,TRBV5-4,TRBD2,TRBJ2-1,17,TGTGCCAGCAGCCTACTATATGAGCGGGAGTCCCCTTTTGAGCAGTTCTTC,CASSLLYERESPFEQFF
NA,TRBV20-1,NA,TRBJ2-3,10,TGCAGTGCTGCCCAGGATACGCAGTATTTT,CSAAQDTQYF
large,TRBV7-8,TRBD1,TRBJ1-2,16,TGTGCCAGCAGCTTCGGAACAGGGGGACCTAACTATGGCTACACCTTC,CASSFGTGGPNYGYTF
few,TRBV7-6,NA,TRBJ2-7,12,TGTGCCAGCAGCCCGGACACCTACGAGCAGTACTTC,CASSPDTYEQYF
NA,TRBV28,NA,TRBJ1-4,16,TGTGCCAGCATTCCCGCTCCGGGGGCCGGGGGTGAAAAACTGTTTTTT,CASIPAPGAGGEKLFF
NA,TRBV6-1,NA,TRBJ2-7,15,TGTGCCATCAGTGAAGGAGACATCAGCTCCTACGAGCAGTACTTC,CAISEGDISSYEQYF
NA,TRBV7-8,NA,TRBJ1-1,13,TGTGCCAGCAGGAGGGACGTGAACACTGAAGCTTTCTTT,CASRRDVNTEAFF
once,TRBV21-1,NA,TRBJ1-4,12,TGTGCCGGGAGGGGGGGGAATGAAAAACTGTTTTTT,CAGRGGNEKLFF
NA,TRBV10-3,NA,TRBJ2-2,13,TGTGCCATCAGGCAGGGGAACACCGGGGAGCTGTTTTTT,CAIRQGNTGELFF